A single sample is the source of the 26 T cell receptor beta chains below, sequenced in a study of regulatory T cells in long-lasting Graves disease. Both iRepertoire HTBI primers and Arm-PCR of CDR3 regions were used to build the TCR beta libraries. TCRdb analysed the multiplex PCR reads with MiXCR anew, one entry per CDR3 protein. In the table there are about 660,000 distinct CDR3 sequences, about 30% of which are singletons. The time point: persistent/refractory GD, antithyroid drugs over 5 years with positive TRAb. The TCR library was made from RNA that had been extracted from PBMCs in TRIzol. The input for sequencing was peripheral blood mononuclear cells (PBMCs), taken when the disease was refractory, from a patient treated with antithyroid drugs. Every receptor here comes from a female donor with Graves disease.

This clonotype occurred a few times. The chain employs TRBV6-2 or TRBV6-3 and TRBJ2-5; 9 bases are a match to TRBD1. This CDR3 comprises 15 residues. V shed 7 bases and J 5 bases; nucleotides not matched to a gene: 11. Germline V gene data show CDR1 as MNHEY and CDR2 as SVGEGT. CDR3 sequence reads: CASTQTRTGVETQYF. CDR3 nucleotides: TGTGCCAGCACTCAAACCCGGACAGGGGTGGAGACCCAGTACTTC.

This clonotype was detected only once. The gene calls are TRBV27 and TRBJ1-2, with D perhaps TRBD1 (5 bases). V was trimmed by 8 bases and J by 4 bases, leaving 8 bases between them. Germline-derived CDR1 and CDR2 are MNHEY and SMNVEV (reference sequence). The CDR3 length is 11 residues. The CDR3 nucleotides are TGTGCCAGCCGGGGGGGCTATGGCTACACCTTC. It translates to CASRGGYGYTF.

This clonotype has at least ten counts. The V and J genes are TRBV9 and TRBJ1-5; possibly TRBD1 for D (5 bases). Germline V CDR1 and CDR2: SGDLS, YYNGEE. Trimming cost V 5 bases and J 2 bases, with 11 bases left between them. The CDR3 is 14 amino acids. The chain's CDR3 is CASSVGTGNQPQHF. The CDR3 bases are TGTGCCAGCAGTGTTGGGACTGGCAATCAGCCCCAGCATTTT.

Ten or more counts support this clonotype. The chain uses TRBV20-1 and TRBJ1-2; D remains ambiguous. The CDR3 consists of 12 residues. Trimming removed 5 bases from V and 8 bases from J, with 15 bases in between. Germline CDR1 is DFQATT and CDR2 is SNEGSKA (reference sequence). CDR3 amino acids: CSAPSQEDGYTF. The CDR3 DNA is TGCAGTGCTCCGAGCCAGGAAGACGGCTACACCTTC.

The chain employs TRBV20-1 and TRBJ2-5; 8 bases match TRBD2. V was clipped by 5 bases and J by 4 bases; unmatched bases: 12. CDR1 is DFQATT and CDR2 is SNEGSKA in the germline V gene (reference sequence). CDR3 length: 15 residues. The CDR3 reads CSASKGSGIRETQYF. The DNA of the CDR3 is TGCAGTGCTTCGAAGGGTAGCGGGATTCGAGAGACCCAGTACTTC.

Note on this clonotype: A read error may be the cause here, since a much bigger clone is one base away. The chain carries TRBV12-3 or TRBV12-4 and TRBJ1-2; no definite D call. The CDR3 sequence is 11 residues long. The CDR3 nucleotides are TGTGCCAGCACCGATAACTATGGCTACATCTTC. Its protein product is CASTDNYGYIF.

The chain joins TRBV7-3 to TRBJ1-1, with D possibly TRBD1 on 5 matching bases. V lost 3 bases, J lost 4 bases, and 18 bases lay in between. CDR3 size: 16 residues. The germline CDR1 and CDR2 sequences are SGHTA and FQGTGA. The CDR3 DNA reads as TGTGCCAGCAGCTTTCGTTTATTGGGGCTTGGCACTGAAGCTTTCTTT. It yields the protein CASSFRLLGLGTEAFF. Together with reference TRBV7-3 and TRBJ1-1, the CDR3 gives the full variable domain: GAGVSQTPSNKVTEKGKYVELRCDPISGHTALYWYRQSLGQGPEFLIYFQGTGAADDSGLPNDRFFAVRPEGSVSTLKIQRTERGDSAVYLCASSFRLLGLGTEAFFGQGTRLTVV.

This clonotype turned up a few times. The chain employs TRBV29-1 and TRBJ1-2; D ambiguous. The CDR3 runs 14 residues. Germline V gene data show CDR1 as SQVTM and CDR2 as ANQGSEA. V was pared by 0 bases and J by 2 bases, with 10 bases between. For the CDR3, the DNA is TGCAGCGTTGAAGACGTTACCAGGAACTATGGCTACACCTTC. Encoded protein: CSVEDVTRNYGYTF.

The sample holds many counts of this clonotype. The rearrangement joins TRBV28 to TRBJ1-5, with 8 bases fitting TRBD1. Germline loops: CDR1 MDHEN, CDR2 SYDVKM. The CDR3 has 16 amino acids. Germline trimming cut 5 bases from V and 0 bases from J; bases unmatched to any gene: 6. The CDR3 loop is CASSPGTGYSNQPQHF. In DNA form, the CDR3 reads TGTGCCAGCAGTCCCGGGACAGGCTATAGCAATCAGCCCCAGCATTTT.

There are a few counts of this clonotype. The chain recombines TRBV6-1 with TRBJ2-7; D is perhaps TRBD1 or TRBD2 (5 bases each). CDR3 length: 13 residues. Trimming removed 4 bases from V and 2 bases from J, with 9 bases in between. CDR1 is MNHNS, CDR2 SASEGT, per germline. The CDR3 is CASSVGETYEQYF. CDR3 coding DNA: TGTGCCAGCAGTGTAGGGGAGACCTACGAGCAGTACTTC.

The rearrangement joins TRBV2 to TRBJ1-1, with D possibly being TRBD1 (5 bases). Trimming cost V 8 bases and J 5 bases, with 15 bases left between them. The CDR3 totals 13 residues. The germline gives CDR1 SNHLY, CDR2 FYNNEI. Here the CDR3 DNA reads TGTGCCAGCGGGGGGGTAATGGGTACTGAAGCTTTCTTT. This codes for CASGGVMGTEAFF.

The rearrangement uses TRBV29-1 and TRBJ2-5, with TRBD1 as a possible D gene (6 bases). V was shortened by 7 bases and J by 4 bases, with 16 bases between the two germline ends. Germline CDR1 reads SQVTM; CDR2 reads ANQGSEA. The CDR3 totals 13 residues. The CDR3 sequence is CSGALGALETQYF. Written as DNA, the CDR3 is TGCAGCGGGGCCTTGGGGGCCTTAGAGACCCAGTACTTC.

This clonotype was found a few times. The V and J genes are TRBV5-1 and TRBJ1-2, with a weak D call TRBD1 (6 bases). V was trimmed by 2 bases and J by 3 bases, leaving 11 bases between them. CDR1 and CDR2 from the germline V gene are SGHRS and YFSETQ. The CDR3 extends over 14 amino acids. CDR3: CASSFPGGDYGYTF. CDR3 nucleotides: TGCGCCAGCAGCTTTCCGGGGGGCGACTATGGCTACACCTTC. The full variable domain, its missing parts supplied by reference TRBV5-1 and TRBJ1-2, is KAGVTQTPRYLIKTRGQQVTLSCSPISGHRSVSWYQQTPGQGLQFLFEYFSETQRNKGNFPGRFSGRQFSNSRSEMNVSTLELGDSALYLCASSFPGGDYGYTFGSGTRLTVV.

This chain connects TRBV12-3 or TRBV12-4 to TRBJ1-2, with 7 bases aligning to TRBD1. This CDR3 contains 15 residues. V dropped 5 bases and J dropped 4; count of bases not matched to a gene: 10. The CDR3 coding sequence is TGTGCCAGCAGTCCGAAGACAGGGATATCCTATGGCTACACCTTC. Residues: CASSPKTGISYGYTF.

This clonotype occurred a few times. The rearrangement uses TRBV20-1 and TRBJ1-6; 9 bases are shared with TRBD1. Losses at the gene ends were 3 bases for V and 0 bases for J; bases not matched to a gene: 15. Per germline, CDR1 DFQATT and CDR2 SNEGSKA (reference sequence). This CDR3 comprises 20 residues. CDR3 nucleotides: TGCAGTGCTAGGGTCCCACCGGGACAGGGAAGATCCTCCTATAATTCACCCCTCCACTTT. It is translated as CSARVPPGQGRSSYNSPLHF.

The chain is built from TRBV29-1 and TRBJ1-2; 9 positions agree with TRBD1. Germline assignment: CDR1 SQVTM and CDR2 ANQGSEA. The CDR3 extends over 13 amino acids. After removal of 8 bases from V and 6 bases from J, the junction contained 10 bases not matched to a gene. Written as DNA, the CDR3 is TGCAGCTCAACAGGGGGCGTTGTCAATGGCTACACCTTC. Its protein is CSSTGGVVNGYTF.

J is TRBJ1-5 and V is TRBV12-3 or TRBV12-4; the D gene is possibly TRBD1 (5 bases). V was pared by 3 bases and J by 0 bases, with 9 bases between. There are 15 residues in the CDR3. CDR3 sequence: CASSFWGVSNQPQHF. The CDR3 nucleotides are TGTGCCAGCAGTTTTTGGGGGGTTAGCAATCAGCCCCAGCATTTT.

V and J are TRBV6-2 or TRBV6-3 and TRBJ1-5, with D possibly TRBD1 on 6 matching bases. V lost 6 bases and J lost 7, with 10 bases in between. The CDR3 loop spans 12 amino acids. Germline CDR1 reads MNHEY; CDR2 reads SVGEGT. Here the CDR3 reads CASRDTGQPQHF. The CDR3 bases are TGTGCCAGCAGAGACACAGGGCAGCCCCAGCATTTT.

The genes are TRBV20-1 and TRBJ1-5, with 9 bases aligning to TRBD1. This CDR3 contains 16 residues. V lost 3 bases and J lost 2; bases outside the gene matches: 8. CDR1 and CDR2 from the germline V gene are DFQATT and SNEGSKA (reference sequence). CDR3 nucleotides: TGCAGTGCTAGTCTCACCCGGACAGGGGGCAATCAGCCCCAGCATTTT. Amino acid sequence: CSASLTRTGGNQPQHF.

The chain has TRBV30 and TRBJ2-1; 8 nucleotides line up with TRBD2. V shed 0 bases, J shed 3 bases, and the junction held 16 bases outside the gene matches. The germline gives CDR1 GTSNPN, CDR2 SVGIG (reference sequence). The CDR3 totals 19 residues. The CDR3 spells CAWSVRSGLAGGLYNEQFF. In DNA form, the CDR3 reads TGTGCCTGGAGTGTACGATCGGGCCTAGCGGGCGGACTCTACAATGAGCAGTTCTTC.

The gene calls are TRBV11-2 and TRBJ2-1; D is perhaps TRBD2 (5 bases). Between the trimmed V and J ends, which lost 5 bases and 3 bases, there was a span of 8 bases. In germline, CDR1 is SGHAT, CDR2 FQNNGV. The CDR3 length is 13 residues. The CDR3 spells CASSPRDYNEQFF. CDR3 nucleotide sequence: TGTGCCAGCAGCCCCCGGGACTACAATGAGCAGTTCTTC. Together with reference TRBV11-2 and TRBJ2-1, the CDR3 gives the full variable domain: EAGVAQSPRYKIIEKRQSVAFWCNPISGHATLYWYQQILGQGPKLLIQFQNNGVVDDSQLPKDRFSAERLKGVDSTLKIQPAKLEDSAVYLCASSPRDYNEQFFGPGTRLTVL.

The J gene is TRBJ1-1, the V gene TRBV6-1, with TRBD1 identical over 8 bases. CDR3 length equals 15 residues. Germline CDR1 is MNHNS and CDR2 is SASEGT. V lost 5 bases and J lost 3; bases outside the gene matches: 8. CDR3 DNA: TGTGCCAGCAGTCCAGGGGGCTTGGGTTACACTGAAGCTTTCTTT. It is translated as CASSPGGLGYTEAFF.

This sequence joins TRBV20-1 and TRBJ2-7, with a tentative D call TRBD1 (6 bases). The CDR3 length is 13 residues. Germline values: CDR1 DFQATT, CDR2 SNEGSKA (reference sequence). The CDR3 loop reads CSAHRVVSYEQYF. The CDR3 bases are TGCAGCGCCCACAGGGTAGTGTCCTACGAGCAGTACTTC.

This clonotype was detected ten times or more. The V gene is TRBV11-2, the J gene TRBJ2-7, with 8 bases matching TRBD1. Germline V gives CDR1 SGHAT, CDR2 FQNNGV. This CDR3 region has 16 residues. Trimming cost V 3 bases and J 1 base; bases outside gene matches: 8. The CDR3 DNA reads as TGTGCCAGCAGCTTCGGGACAGGACGGGCGTCCTACGAGCAGTACTTC. Translation gives CASSFGTGRASYEQYF. Combining the CDR3 with reference TRBV11-2 and TRBJ2-7 gives the whole variable domain EAGVAQSPRYKIIEKRQSVAFWCNPISGHATLYWYQQILGQGPKLLIQFQNNGVVDDSQLPKDRFSAERLKGVDSTLKIQPAKLEDSAVYLCASSFGTGRASYEQYFGPGTRLTVT.

This clonotype has at least ten counts. The junction differs from germline at one of its ends, possibly a read error. The CDR3 region is CASSLVGGSYGYTF. The CDR3 nucleotides read TGTGCCAGCAGCTTAGTGGGCGGATCCTATGGCTACACCTTC. The chain joins TRBV5-1 to TRBJ1-2; D call uncertain. Germline CDR1 reads SGHRS; CDR2 reads YFSETQ. CDR3 length: 14 residues.

The table lists this clonotype with a few counts. The CDR3 reads CASSGRNYGYTF. The CDR3 region has the DNA TGTGCCAGCAGTGGACGGAACTATGGCTACACCTTC. This sequence joins TRBV27 and TRBJ1-2; unclear D gene. V lost 5 bases, J lost 2 bases, and 6 bases lay in between. Germline CDR1 reads MNHEY; CDR2 reads SMNVEV (reference sequence). This CDR3 region has 12 residues.